This T cell receptor beta chain appears in the sequencing data of a study of T cells in Graves' hyperthyroidism and ophthalmopathy. Study in general: Peripheral blood was taken when the disease was first diagnosed, before any treatment began. Study-level findings and limits: Most expanded thyroid clonotypes above 0.001 recurred in blood.

Those with hyperthyroidism were 18 to 65 years old, newly diagnosed, and ill for under 2 months. PBMCs were sourced from over 8.5 ml fresh peripheral blood. At least ten counts were recorded for this clonotype. Its specificity is not known. Amplified regions were TCR beta CDR3 sequences from RNA transcripts. First-round RT-PCR of the TCR CDR3 relied on the HTBI primer set. TCRdb redid the calling of the multiplex PCR reads with MiXCR, one entry per CDR3 protein. The sample has 94,000 or so distinct CDR3 sequences, about 51% seen once; the top ten hold 25% to 30%. Per germline, CDR1 SQVTM and CDR2 ANQGSEA. The CDR3 runs 11 residues. Trimming shortened V by 7 bases and J by 4 bases, and 10 bases separated the two germline ends.

The V call is TRBV29-1, the J call TRBJ1-1; tentative D call: TRBD1 (5 bases). The TCR was taken from a middle-aged woman with Graves' hyperthyroidism. The sequenced sample consisted of blood. The CDR3 nucleotides are TGCAGCGGGGACTCGGGCACTGAAGCTTTCTTT. Residues: CSGDSGTEAFF.